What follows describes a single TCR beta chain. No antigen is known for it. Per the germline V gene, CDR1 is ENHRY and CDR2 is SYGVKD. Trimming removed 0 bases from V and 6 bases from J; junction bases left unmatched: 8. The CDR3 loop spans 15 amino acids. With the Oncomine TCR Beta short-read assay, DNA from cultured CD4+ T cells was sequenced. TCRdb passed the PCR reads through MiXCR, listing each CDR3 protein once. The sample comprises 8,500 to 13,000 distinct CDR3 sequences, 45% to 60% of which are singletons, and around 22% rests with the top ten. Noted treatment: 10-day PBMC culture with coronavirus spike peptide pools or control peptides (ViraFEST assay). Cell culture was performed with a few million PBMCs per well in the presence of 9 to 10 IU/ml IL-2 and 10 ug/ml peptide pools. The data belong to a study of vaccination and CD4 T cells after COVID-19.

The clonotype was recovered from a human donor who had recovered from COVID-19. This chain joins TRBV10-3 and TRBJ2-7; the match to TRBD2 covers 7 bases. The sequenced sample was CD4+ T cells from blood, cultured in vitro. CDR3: CAISESGDPGGEQYF. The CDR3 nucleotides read TGTGCCATCAGTGAGTCAGGGGACCCGGGGGGCGAGCAGTACTTC.